The clone carrying this T cell receptor beta chain was counted many times. Antigen specificity is unknown. From roughly 21,000 to 960,000 sorted cells, naive CD8 libraries were generated with 10%, 30% or 50% RNA. Previously described methods and listed TCR primers were employed for the bulk TCR libraries. TCRdb itself ran the PCR reads through MiXCR, one entry per CDR3 protein. The sample carries tens of thousands of distinct CDR3 sequences, around a sixth recorded once. V shed 5 bases and J shed 6 bases, with 13 bases lying between them. Germline V gene lookup returns CDR1 SGHRS and CDR2 YFSETQ. This CDR3 is 13 amino acids long. The data derive from a study of molecular identifiers for immune sequencing clone quantification. The overall study: In replicates, the authors split RNA from around 20,000 or 100,000 naive CD8 cells five ways and sequenced four.

Study outcomes and limitations: The study reportedly detected spiked Jurkat TCR RNA from one cell among over 950,000 naive cells.

The chain recombines TRBV5-1 with TRBJ2-3; perhaps TRBD2 as D (5 bases). Specimen: naive CD8+ T cells from blood, with Jurkat cell RNA spiked in. Subset of the sample: FACS-sorted CD8+CD4-CCR7+CD45RA+ naive T cells. This receptor was obtained from a human donor in good health. Some libraries in this study had Jurkat cell RNA spiked in. CDR3 bases: TGCGCCAGCAGAGGAGAGTCGGGGGATACGCAGTATTTT. Protein sequence: CASRGESGDTQYF.